This TCR beta chain was recovered during a study of human T cells and chemical hapten exposure. Time point of the sample: patch test 1, 2 weeks after DPC sensitization. Treatment of the sample: therapeutic diphenylcyclopropenone sensitization with weekly scalp DPC. In every case, blood was obtained before the patch test was applied. Looked up from germline, CDR1 is MNHEY and CDR2 is SVGEGT. Trimming at V came to 2 bases and at J to 10 bases, leaving 4 bases not matched to a gene. This CDR3 has 14 amino acids. During construction of the library, unique molecular identifiers were attached to individual cDNA molecules for quantitative, reproducible TCR counting. From the RACE reads, TCRdb called clonotypes with MiXCR, one entry per CDR3 protein. The sample lists around 99,000 distinct CDR3 sequences, around 12% occurring once.

The J gene is TRBJ1-6, the V gene TRBV6-2 or TRBV6-3; the match to TRBD1 covers 8 bases. The material sequenced was whole blood, taken in connection with sensitization to the hapten diphenylcyclopropenone (DPC). This TCR came from a middle-aged woman with alopecia areata. Some clones in this sample may be carry-over from other donors' samples. This CDR3 is CASSYQGAVSPLHF. The CDR3 region has the DNA TGTGCCAGCAGTTACCAGGGGGCAGTCTCACCCCTCCACTTT.